The 15 T cell receptor beta chains below were found in one sample sequenced in a study of T cells in localized non-small cell lung cancer. Sequencing was performed with immunoSEQ multiplex PCR; in TCRdb, only in-frame clones are kept and a portion is missing. The sample consists of about 78,000 clones, 84% of them appearing once. Material: peripheral blood, obtained before any cancer treatment. Receptor source: a man aged 40 to 70 with stage I lung adenocarcinoma.

The V call is TRBV14, the J call TRBJ2-7; D is unclear. V dropped 2 bases and J dropped 0 bases, with 20 bases sitting between them. Germline lookup yields CDR1 SGHDN and CDR2 FVKESK. CDR3 length: 18 amino acids. CDR3 in DNA: TGTGCCAGCAGCCAACGATTGGGCAGACCGGCCGACTCCTACGAGCAGTACTTC. Translation: CASSQRLGRPADSYEQYF.

V and J are TRBV5-4 and TRBJ2-5; maybe TRBD1 (6 bases). Between the trimmed V and J ends, which lost 3 bases and 4 bases, there was a span of 13 bases. The germline V gene encodes CDR1 SGHNT and CDR2 YYREEE (reference sequence). The CDR3 contains 14 residues. As DNA, the CDR3 is TGTGCCAGCAGCTCAACAGGGTTCAGAGAGACCCAGTACTTC. Residues: CASSSTGFRETQYF. The variable domain in full, completed from reference TRBV5-4 and TRBJ2-5, reads ETGVTQSPTHLIKTRGQQVTLRCSSQSGHNTVSWYQQALGQGPQFIFQYYREEENGRGNFPPRFSGLQFPNYSSELNVNALELDDSALYLCASSSTGFRETQYFGPGTRLLVL.

The V and J genes are TRBV18 and TRBJ2-7; a weak D match, TRBD1 (6 bases). CDR1 and CDR2 from the germline V gene are KGHSH and LQKENI. V was cut by 2 bases and J by 1 base, with 12 bases left in between. This CDR3 is 15 amino acids long. The CDR3 nucleotides are TGTGCCAGCTCACCAAAGACAGGATTTTCCTACGAGCAGTACTTC. This translates into CASSPKTGFSYEQYF.

The rearrangement uses TRBV7-9 and TRBJ2-1; tentatively, D is TRBD2 (5 bases). The length of the CDR3 is 15 residues. The ends were cut back, 3 bases at V and 9 bases at J, with 18 bases in the middle. Looked up from germline, CDR1 is SEHNR and CDR2 is FQNEAQ (reference sequence). Here the CDR3 reads CASSLGRERRTEQFF. In DNA form, the CDR3 reads TGTGCCAGCAGCTTGGGAAGGGAGCGCAGGACTGAGCAGTTCTTC.

The chain employs TRBV11-1 and TRBJ2-6; 7 bases match TRBD1. V shed 5 bases and J 0 bases; nucleotides not matched to a gene: 7. CDR1 is SGHAT and CDR2 is FQDESV in the germline V gene (reference sequence). This CDR3 has 17 amino acids. The CDR3 is CASSLQGVSSGANVLTF. The CDR3 nucleotides read TGTGCCAGCAGCCTCCAGGGGGTAAGCTCTGGGGCCAACGTCCTGACTTTC.

V usage is TRBV7-2 and J usage is TRBJ2-7, with D maybe TRBD1 (5 bases). Per the germline V gene, CDR1 is SGHTA and CDR2 is FQGNSA. V was pared by 6 bases and J by 0 bases, with 12 bases between. This CDR3 contains 14 residues. CDR3: CASSSDSSSYEQYF. The CDR3 DNA follows: TGTGCCAGCAGTTCCGACAGCTCCTCCTACGAGCAGTACTTC. The full variable domain, in which reference TRBV7-2 and TRBJ2-7 provide the parts outside the CDR3, is GAGVSQSPSNKVTEKGKDVELRCDPISGHTALYWYRQSLGQGLEFLIYFQGNSAPDKSGLPSDRFSAERTGGSVSTLTIQRTQQEDSAVYLCASSSDSSSYEQYFGPGTRLTVT.

V gene TRBV5-1 combines with J gene TRBJ2-7; weak D call: TRBD2 (6 bases). The germline V gene encodes CDR1 SGHRS and CDR2 YFSETQ. The CDR3 is 13 amino acids. The V and J ends lost 4 bases and 0 bases respectively, with 8 bases between them. The CDR3 loop is CASSQGGSYEQYF. CDR3 in DNA: TGCGCCAGCAGCCAGGGAGGCTCCTACGAGCAGTACTTC.

The chain recombines TRBV7-8 with TRBJ2-1; D is perhaps TRBD2 (6 bases). V was trimmed by 1 base and J by 3 bases, leaving 13 bases between them. The germline gives CDR1 SGHVS, CDR2 FQNEAQ. The length of the CDR3 is 16 residues. CDR3 amino acids: CASSLVGLANYNEQFF. As DNA, the CDR3 is TGTGCCAGCAGCTTAGTAGGGCTAGCGAACTACAATGAGCAGTTCTTC. Supplemented by reference TRBV7-8 and TRBJ2-1, the full variable domain reads GAGVSQSPRYKVAKRGQDVALRCDPISGHVSLFWYQQALGQGPEFLTYFQNEAQLDKSGLPSDRFFAERPEGSVSTLKIQRTQQEDSAVYLCASSLVGLANYNEQFFGPGTRLTVL.

This chain joins TRBV5-4 and TRBJ2-3; TRBD1 aligns across 7 bases. With 4 bases clipped from V and 7 bases from J, the junction kept 15 bases outside the gene matches. The germline V gene has CDR1 SGHNT and CDR2 YYREEE (reference sequence). This CDR3 region has 16 residues. The DNA of the CDR3 is TGTGCCAGCAGCACGGGGACAGCGAAAGCGAGATATACGCAGTATTTT. The encoded protein is CASSTGTAKARYTQYF.

V is TRBV30 and J is TRBJ2-5; 8 nucleotides align to TRBD2. From germline, CDR1 is GTSNPN and CDR2 SVGIG (reference sequence). The V segment lost 5 bases and the J segment 4 bases; nucleotides outside the gene matches: 9. CDR3 length: 14 amino acids. CDR3 in DNA: TGTGCCTGGGAGCTCGGGGGGGTTACAGAGACCCAGTACTTC. Amino acid sequence: CAWELGGVTETQYF. Drawing the rest from reference TRBV30 and TRBJ2-5, the complete variable domain is SQTIHQWPATLVQPVGSPLSLECTVEGTSNPNLYWYRQAAGRGLQLLFYSVGIGQISSEVPQNLSASRPQDRQFILSSKKLLLSDSGFYLCAWELGGVTETQYFGPGTRLLVL.

The chain carries TRBV19 and TRBJ2-7; TRBD1 aligns across 8 bases. Germline values: CDR1 LNHDA, CDR2 SQIVND (reference sequence). The CDR3 is 21 amino acids. V trimming: 5 bases; J trimming: 0 bases; junction bases outside the gene matches: 24. The CDR3, as DNA: TGTGCCAGTAGTCCCATCGGCCCCGGACAGGGTTCCCTAGGGGTCTCCTACGAGCAGTACTTC. It is translated as CASSPIGPGQGSLGVSYEQYF.

This chain joins TRBV11-2 and TRBJ1-2; no definite D call. The CDR3 covers 13 residues. The germline CDR1 and CDR2 sequences are SGHAT and FQNNGV. Trimming removed 5 bases at V and 7 bases at J, with 14 bases between. The CDR3 DNA is TGTGCCAGCAGCCCCATCCCCTGGGGTGGCTACACCTTC. Its protein product is CASSPIPWGGYTF.

This rearrangement joins TRBV29-1 to TRBJ2-5; D may be TRBD2 (7 bases). The ends were cut back, 1 base at V and 6 bases at J, with 9 bases in the middle. CDR1 and CDR2 from the germline V gene are SQVTM and ANQGSEA. There are 12 residues in the CDR3. CDR3 loop: CSVEAGGQTQYF. The CDR3, as DNA: TGCAGCGTTGAAGCGGGGGGCCAGACCCAGTACTTC.

J is TRBJ2-5 and V is TRBV2; D gene unclear. CDR3 size: 15 residues. CDR1 is SNHLY and CDR2 is FYNNEI in the germline V gene. The ends were cut back, 2 bases at V and 2 bases at J, with 12 bases in the middle. CDR3 in DNA: TGTGCCAGCAGTGAATCCCGGGCCGAACAAGAGACCCAGTACTTC. Translation: CASSESRAEQETQYF.

The chain couples TRBV19 to TRBJ2-2; tentative D call: TRBD2 (5 bases). In germline, CDR1 is LNHDA, CDR2 SQIVND (reference sequence). The CDR3 has 15 residues. Trimming stripped 5 bases from V and 5 bases from J, with 15 bases between. The CDR3 is CASSLSRGKTGELFF. The CDR3 DNA follows: TGTGCCAGTAGTCTCTCCCGAGGGAAAACCGGGGAGCTGTTTTTT.